What follows are 31 T cell receptor beta chains derived from one specimen sequenced in a study of identical twins. In TCRdb, the 5' RACE reads were re-called with MiXCR into one record per CDR3 protein. The table lists under 800,000 distinct CDR3 sequences, over 20% of them singletons. The sample also formed part of further work on T cells expressing NK-cell markers.

The sequencing input was PBMCs. The receptors here all came from a woman between 18 and 29 years old in good health.

A few counts support this clonotype. The genes are TRBV12-3 or TRBV12-4 and TRBJ2-7, with 11 nucleotides matching TRBD2. The CDR3 has 16 residues. V lost 6 bases and J lost 2; bases outside the gene matches: 9. The DNA of the CDR3 is TGTGCCAGCAGCTACGTGGGACTAGCGGCCGCCTACGAGCAGTACTTC. It yields the protein CASSYVGLAAAYEQYF.

This clonotype was picked up a small number of times. The gene calls are TRBV7-2 and TRBJ2-5, with 7 bases that match TRBD2. The CDR3 consists of 14 residues. Germline CDR1 is SGHTA and CDR2 is FQGNSA. V shed 5 bases, J shed 1 base, and the junction held 4 bases outside the gene matches. The CDR3 is CASSPGTIQETQYF. CDR3 nucleotide sequence: TGTGCCAGCAGCCCTGGGACTATCCAAGAGACCCAGTACTTC.

V gene TRBV3-1 combines with J gene TRBJ1-5, with D unresolved. Germline lookup yields CDR1 LGHDT and CDR2 YNNKEL (reference sequence). The V and J ends lost 7 bases and 6 bases respectively, with 10 bases between them. This CDR3 contains 12 residues. CDR3 in DNA: TGTGCCAGCACCGAGGGTGTTCAGCCCCAGCATTTT. Encoded protein: CASTEGVQPQHF.

CDR3 bases: TGCGCCAGCAGCCAAGTTCCCATTTATGGCTACACCTTC. This translates into CASSQVPIYGYTF. The chain recombines TRBV4-3 with TRBJ1-2, with D uncertain. The germline V gene encodes CDR1 LGHNA and CDR2 YSLEER. The CDR3 consists of 13 residues. The V end lost 1 base, the J end lost 5 bases, and 8 bases lay between the germline ends.

This sequence joins TRBV5-1 and TRBJ2-5, with D tentatively TRBD2 (6 bases). Germline V CDR1 and CDR2: SGHRS, YFSETQ. V lost 2 bases and J 4 bases, leaving 18 bases between the germline ends. The length of the CDR3 is 16 residues. The CDR3 protein is CASSLTLGLGGETQYF. Written as DNA, the CDR3 is TGCGCCAGCAGCTTAACCCTTGGTCTGGGGGGAGAGACCCAGTACTTC.

This clonotype was found a few times. The chain is built from TRBV30 and TRBJ1-3; D is undetermined. From germline, CDR1 is GTSNPN and CDR2 SVGIG (reference sequence). CDR3 length equals 16 residues. The V and J ends lost 0 bases and 0 bases respectively, with 12 bases between them. The CDR3 nucleotides read TGTGCCTGGAGTGTATTTGTACAGACCTCTGGAAACACCATATATTTT. It translates to CAWSVFVQTSGNTIYF.

This clonotype was counted a single time. J is TRBJ2-2 and V is TRBV28, with 9 bases that match TRBD1. The V segment lost 5 bases and the J segment 6 bases; nucleotides outside the gene matches: 10. Germline V gene lookup returns CDR1 MDHEN and CDR2 SYDVKM. The CDR3 spans 16 residues. CDR3 nucleotides: TGTGCCAGCAGTCCAAACAGGGGGCTAGGTTCCGGGGAGCTGTTTTTT. It is translated as CASSPNRGLGSGELFF. Supplemented by reference TRBV28 and TRBJ2-2, the full variable domain reads DVKVTQSSRYLVKRTGEKVFLECVQDMDHENMFWYRQDPGLGLRLIYFSYDVKMKEKGDIPEGYSVSREKKERFSLILESASTNQTSMYLCASSPNRGLGSGELFFGEGSRLTVL.

There are a few counts of this clonotype. This chain links TRBV20-1 with TRBJ2-7; 7 bases align to TRBD2. V lost 4 bases, J lost 0 bases, and 6 bases stayed unmatched. This CDR3 has 14 residues. Germline lookup yields CDR1 DFQATT and CDR2 SNEGSKA (reference sequence). The CDR3, as DNA: TGCAGTGCTATCCAGCGGGACTTCTCCTACGAGCAGTACTTC. Its protein is CSAIQRDFSYEQYF.

DNA for the CDR3: TGCGCCAGCAGCCTCCGACTAGCGGGAGGTGAGCAGTTCTTC. This translates into CASSLRLAGGEQFF. The chain couples TRBV4-3 to TRBJ2-1; 13 bases are a match to TRBD2. The germline gives CDR1 LGHNA, CDR2 YSLEER. This CDR3 comprises 14 residues. V was pared by 4 bases and J by 9 bases, with 3 bases of the junction left unmatched.

This clonotype was recorded a few times. This sequence joins TRBV10-3 and TRBJ2-1; TRBD2 matches 12 bases. The V gene's germline CDR1 is ENHRY and CDR2 SYGVKD. J was trimmed by 5 bases and V by 7 bases; bases with no gene match: 6. The CDR3 runs 15 residues. The CDR3 DNA follows: TGTGCCATCAAGGCGACTAGCGGGAGCCACAATGAGCAGTTCTTC. Residues: CAIKATSGSHNEQFF.

A few counts support this clonotype. This sequence joins TRBV12-3 or TRBV12-4 and TRBJ2-2, with a tentative D call TRBD2 (5 bases). CDR3 size: 13 residues. V lost 7 bases and J 5 bases, leaving 11 bases between the germline ends. The DNA for the CDR3 is TGTGCCAGCACCCCTAGGAGGACCGGGGAGCTGTTTTTT. It encodes CASTPRRTGELFF.

This chain connects TRBV3-1 to TRBJ2-7; TRBD2 matches 7 bases. The V and J ends lost 4 bases and 4 bases, in that order; junction bases with no gene match: 10. Germline V gene lookup returns CDR1 LGHDT and CDR2 YNNKEL (reference sequence). The CDR3 is 15 amino acids. This CDR3 reads CASSPHRGVRYEQYF. The CDR3 bases are TGTGCCAGCAGCCCCCATCGGGGGGTTCGATACGAGCAGTACTTC.

V and J are TRBV6-6 and TRBJ2-1; D possibly uses TRBD1 or TRBD2 (5 bases each). There are 13 residues in the CDR3. Looked up from germline, CDR1 is MNHNY and CDR2 is SVGAGI (reference sequence). V gave up 8 bases and J gave up 5 bases, with 13 bases separating them. CDR3 region: CASGASRNNEQFF. The CDR3 region has the DNA TGTGCCAGCGGGGCTAGCCGAAACAATGAGCAGTTCTTC.

This chain connects TRBV4-3 to TRBJ2-1; D remains ambiguous. Deletions cut 2 bases from V and 8 bases from J, with 13 bases between. Germline V lookup: CDR1 LGHNA, CDR2 YSLEER. The CDR3 is 14 residues long. This chain's CDR3 is CASSQSPSRYEQFF. CDR3 sequence (DNA): TGCGCCAGCAGCCAATCCCCATCTAGATATGAGCAGTTCTTC.

V usage is TRBV20-1 and J usage is TRBJ2-1; 11 nucleotides line up with TRBD2. The junction had 11 bases not matched to a gene; V was cut back by 6 bases and J by 10 bases. The CDR3 contains 14 residues. Germline CDR1 and CDR2: DFQATT and SNEGSKA (reference sequence). For the CDR3, the DNA is TGCAGTGCCGGGAGGCTAGCGGGAGGCAGGGAGCAGTTCTTC. This encodes CSAGRLAGGREQFF.

This clonotype has just a few counts. This chain links TRBV5-6 with TRBJ2-5, with TRBD2 matching 10 bases. The CDR3 loop spans 21 amino acids. Losses at the gene ends were 0 bases for V and 0 bases for J; bases not matched to a gene: 17. Germline CDR1 reads SGHDT; CDR2 reads YYEEEE. CDR3 bases: TGTGCCAGCAGCTTGGACAGGACCCTACTAGCGGGACTCGTGGACCAAGAGACCCAGTACTTC. Its translation: CASSLDRTLLAGLVDQETQYF. Combining the CDR3 with reference TRBV5-6 and TRBJ2-5 gives the whole variable domain DAGVTQSPTHLIKTRGQQVTLRCSPKSGHDTVSWYQQALGQGPQFIFQYYEEEERQRGNFPDRFSGHQFPNYSSELNVNALLLGDSALYLCASSLDRTLLAGLVDQETQYFGPGTRLLVL.

There are a few counts of this clonotype. The rearrangement uses TRBV20-1 and TRBJ1-5; D is ambiguous. Trimming took 3 bases from V and 5 from J, leaving 17 bases between them. The CDR3 has 15 residues. Germline CDR1 is DFQATT and CDR2 is SNEGSKA (reference sequence). CDR3 sequence (DNA): TGCAGTGCTAGTGCGGGAAGGGAAGGAGATCAGCCCCAGCATTTT. Amino acid sequence: CSASAGREGDQPQHF.

The chain joins TRBV9 to TRBJ2-7, with TRBD1 matching over 11 bases. Germline lookup yields CDR1 SGDLS and CDR2 YYNGEE. The CDR3 has 16 amino acids. Losses at the gene ends were 4 bases for V and 7 bases for J; bases not matched to a gene: 13. The CDR3 here is CASSPSKGTGGREQYF. For the CDR3, the DNA is TGTGCCAGCAGCCCTTCCAAGGGGACAGGGGGTCGGGAGCAGTACTTC.

The CDR3 loop is CASRGDRALAEAFF. CDR3 sequence (DNA): TGTGCCAGCAGGGGGGACAGGGCCCTAGCTGAAGCTTTCTTT. J is TRBJ1-1 and V is TRBV2; 9 bases are shared with TRBD1. Germline V CDR1 and CDR2: SNHLY, FYNNEI. This CDR3 contains 14 residues. After removal of 6 bases from V and 6 bases from J, the junction contained 8 bases not matched to a gene.

This clonotype has a handful of counts. This chain links TRBV20-1 with TRBJ2-2, with 9 bases aligning to TRBD1. The CDR3 covers 14 residues. Germline loops: CDR1 DFQATT, CDR2 SNEGSKA (reference sequence). This chain's CDR3 is CSMIRDRDTGELFF. CDR3 nucleotide sequence: TGCAGCATGATTCGGGACAGGGACACCGGGGAGCTGTTTTTT.

The genes are TRBV6-1 and TRBJ2-5; the D gene is possibly TRBD2 (5 bases). V was pared by 3 bases and J by 2 bases, with 10 bases between. Germline V gives CDR1 MNHNS, CDR2 SASEGT. The CDR3 sequence is 14 residues long. Written as DNA, the CDR3 is TGTGCCAGCAGTGACCCCGGGGTTCAAGAGACCCAGTACTTC. Protein sequence: CASSDPGVQETQYF.

This clonotype appeared a single time. The V gene is TRBV5-1, the J gene TRBJ2-7; 8 bases fit TRBD2. Unmatched junction bases numbered 2, after V lost 0 bases and J lost 0 bases. The CDR3 is 15 residues long. Germline CDR1 and CDR2: SGHRS and YFSETQ. The CDR3 DNA follows: TGCGCCAGCAGCTTGGGACTAGCGACCTCCTACGAGCAGTACTTC. Its protein is CASSLGLATSYEQYF.

The V gene is TRBV5-1, the J gene TRBJ2-7, with a tentative D call TRBD1 (6 bases). This CDR3 has 15 residues. Looked up from germline, CDR1 is SGHRS and CDR2 is YFSETQ. With 3 bases removed from V and 1 base from J, the gap between germline ends came to 14 bases. DNA of the CDR3: TGCGCCAGCAGCTCATCGCGGACAGAGTCCTACGAGCAGTACTTC. Its protein is CASSSSRTESYEQYF.

The chain carries TRBV7-2 and TRBJ2-7, with 7 nucleotides matching TRBD2. V was clipped by 4 bases and J by 5 bases; unmatched bases: 5. The CDR3 is 13 amino acids. In germline, CDR1 is SGHTA, CDR2 FQGNSA. The CDR3 region has the DNA TGTGCCAGCAGCTACGGGACTAATCACGAGCAGTACTTC. It translates to CASSYGTNHEQYF.

The chain combines TRBV21-1 with TRBJ1-5; the table's D call of TRBD1 was not tested on the DNA. TRBV21-1 is reported as a pseudogene. The CDR3 has 15 amino acids. CDR3 nucleotide sequence: TGTGCCAGCAGCAAAAGGGGTCATAGCAATCAGCCCCAGCATTTT. Residues: CASSKRGHSNQPQHF.

The chain couples TRBV29-1 to TRBJ2-2; D gene ambiguous. The germline V gene has CDR1 SQVTM and CDR2 ANQGSEA. Deletions cut 5 bases from V and 3 bases from J, with 13 bases between. CDR3 length: 14 residues. The CDR3 sequence is CSVLGLSDTGELFF. Here the CDR3 DNA reads TGCAGCGTTTTAGGTTTGTCCGACACCGGGGAGCTGTTTTTT.

This clonotype was detected ten times or more. The chain carries TRBV12-3 or TRBV12-4 and TRBJ2-1; 9 positions match TRBD2. The CDR3 length is 19 residues. The V and J ends lost 5 bases and 1 base, in that order; junction bases with no gene match: 15. CDR3 amino acids: CASSRPSRASGTSYNEQFF. Here the CDR3 DNA reads TGTGCCAGCAGTCGCCCCTCACGGGCTAGCGGGACATCCTACAATGAGCAGTTCTTC.

The CDR3 bases are TGTGCCAGCAGTTCGATAGTTTCAGCGGCAACTAATGAAAAACTGTTTTTT. As protein: CASSSIVSAATNEKLFF. The chain is built from TRBV27 and TRBJ1-4, with D uncertain. The CDR3 is 17 amino acids. Germline CDR1 is MNHEY and CDR2 is SMNVEV (reference sequence). The germline V and J ends were trimmed by 4 bases and 0 bases, with 15 bases remaining between them.

The genes are TRBV12-3 or TRBV12-4 and TRBJ1-1, with D possibly TRBD1 on 5 matching bases. The CDR3 runs to 13 residues. V shed 3 bases and J shed 6 bases, with 11 bases lying between them. The CDR3 DNA reads as TGTGCCAGCAGTTTCAATGGGGCAGCTGAAGCTTTCTTT. This encodes CASSFNGAAEAFF.

This clonotype was counted many times. This chain uses TRBV12-3 or TRBV12-4 with TRBJ1-2; D gene unclear. V was trimmed by 6 bases and J by 0 bases, leaving 14 bases between them. The CDR3 loop spans 15 amino acids. The chain's CDR3 is CASSPGQPSNYGYTF. The CDR3 coding sequence is TGTGCCAGCAGCCCCGGGCAGCCGTCTAACTATGGCTACACCTTC.

This sequence joins TRBV5-1 and TRBJ2-3; a possible D gene is TRBD1 (5 bases). The germline V gene encodes CDR1 SGHRS and CDR2 YFSETQ. Deletions cut 2 bases from V and 8 bases from J, with 12 bases between. The CDR3 totals 13 residues. For the CDR3, the DNA is TGCGCCAGCAGCTTTACAGGCAAAGCTACGCAGTATTTT. It yields the protein CASSFTGKATQYF.